This T cell receptor (beta chain) was sequenced for a study of patients and donors after allogeneic stem cell transplantation. CDR3 length: 15 residues. J was trimmed by 3 bases and V by 0 bases; bases with no gene match: 4. Germline lookup yields CDR1 SSHAT and CDR2 FNYEAQ (reference sequence). This clonotype has only a few counts. In TCRdb, the RT-PCR reads were re-called with MiXCR into one record per CDR3 protein. The sample includes hundreds of thousands of distinct CDR3 sequences, 16% seen only once; the top ten take less than 8%. The receptor was derived from a human donor who was either an allogeneic HSCT recipient or a stem cell or donor lymphocyte infusion donor (not recorded which). It is not recorded whose cells these are; they may come from a transplant donor. Sequenced: blood, either unsorted or a sorted T cell fraction (not recorded which). V usage is TRBV7-7 and J usage is TRBJ2-5; 7 nucleotides align to TRBD2. CDR3 nucleotide sequence: TGTGCCAGCAGCTTAGCGCGAACTAGCGAAGAGACCCAGTACTTC. It specifies CASSLARTSEETQYF.